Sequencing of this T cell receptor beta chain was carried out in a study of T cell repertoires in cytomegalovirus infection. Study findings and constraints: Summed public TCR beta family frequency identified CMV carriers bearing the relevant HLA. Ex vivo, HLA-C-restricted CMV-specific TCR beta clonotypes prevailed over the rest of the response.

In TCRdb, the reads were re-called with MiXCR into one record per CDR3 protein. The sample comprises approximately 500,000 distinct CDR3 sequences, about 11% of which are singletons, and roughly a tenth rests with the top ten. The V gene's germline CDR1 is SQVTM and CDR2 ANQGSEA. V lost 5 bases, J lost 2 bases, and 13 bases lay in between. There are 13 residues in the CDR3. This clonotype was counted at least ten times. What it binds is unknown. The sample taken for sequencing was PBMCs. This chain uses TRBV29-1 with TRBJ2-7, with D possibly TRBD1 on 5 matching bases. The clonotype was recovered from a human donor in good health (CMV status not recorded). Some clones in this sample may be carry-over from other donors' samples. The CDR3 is CSVWTNKAYEQYF. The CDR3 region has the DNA TGCAGCGTTTGGACAAACAAGGCCTACGAGCAGTACTTC.